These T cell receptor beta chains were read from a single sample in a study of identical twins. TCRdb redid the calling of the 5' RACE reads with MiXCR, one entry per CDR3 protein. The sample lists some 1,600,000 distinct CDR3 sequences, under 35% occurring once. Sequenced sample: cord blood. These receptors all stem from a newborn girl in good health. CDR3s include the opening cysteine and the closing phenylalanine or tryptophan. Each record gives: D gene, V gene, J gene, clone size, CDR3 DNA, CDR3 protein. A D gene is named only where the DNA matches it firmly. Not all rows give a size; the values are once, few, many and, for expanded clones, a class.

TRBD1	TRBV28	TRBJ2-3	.	TGTGCCAGCAGTATCCTGACAGGGGGCGCGACAGATACGCAGTATTTT	CASSILTGGATDTQYF
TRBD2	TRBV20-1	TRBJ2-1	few	TGCAGTGCTACAGTGGGACTACCCCACAATGAGCAGTTCTTC	CSATVGLPHNEQFF
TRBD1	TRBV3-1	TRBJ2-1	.	TGTGCCAGCAGCCAAGAGGACACAGGGGGCGCGTTCTTC	CASSQEDTGGAFF
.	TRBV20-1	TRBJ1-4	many	TGCAGTGCTAGAGGAGTCTTCGCCGGACTTAATGAAAAACTGTTTTTT	CSARGVFAGLNEKLFF
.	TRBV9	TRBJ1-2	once	TGTGCCAGCAGCGACCTAAGACAGGCCCATAAGGGGTTTAACTATGGCTACACCTTC	CASSDLRQAHKGFNYGYTF
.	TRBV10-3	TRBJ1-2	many	TGTGCCATCAGTGAGTCGGGGCAGTCCTATGGCTACACCTTC	CAISESGQSYGYTF
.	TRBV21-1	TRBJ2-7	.	TGTGCCAGCAGCACCCAAAGCCGACAGCCCAACAATGAGCAGTACTTC	CASSTQSRQPNNEQYF
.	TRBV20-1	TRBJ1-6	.	TGCAGTGCTAGGTTTGGTGGAAGCTCCTATAATTCACCCCTCCACTTT	CSARFGGSSYNSPLHF
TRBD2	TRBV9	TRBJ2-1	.	TGTGCCAGCAGCGTAGAGAATCTAGCGGGAGGATACAATGAGCAGTTCTTC	CASSVENLAGGYNEQFF
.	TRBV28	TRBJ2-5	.	TGTGCCAGCAGTTTAAAACGGATTGAGCAGTACTTC	CASSLKRIEQYF
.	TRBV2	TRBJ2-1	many	TGTGCCAGCAGTGGGTCAGGCAATGAGCAGTTCTTC	CASSGSGNEQFF
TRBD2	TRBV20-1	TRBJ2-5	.	TGCAGTGCTAGAGATCCTAGCGGGAGTGCTCAAGAGACCCAGTACTTC	CSARDPSGSAQETQYF
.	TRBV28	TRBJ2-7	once	TGTGCCAGCAGTACCCCGCTGGAGAGCTCCTACAATGAGCAGTACTTC	CASSTPLESSYNEQYF